These 9 T cell receptor beta chains came from one sample sequenced in a study of response to subunit inactivated influenza vaccine. TCRdb recomputed calls from the RT-PCR reads with MiXCR, one row per CDR3 protein. The sample holds around 650,000 distinct CDR3 sequences; around 14% are singletons and the top ten take roughly 10%. The source was PBMCs from blood, collected 12 days after vaccination. The receptors were gathered from a man between 50 and 59 years old who received an inactivated influenza vaccine.

CDR3: CASSPSGTGVDTQYF. In nucleotides, the CDR3 is TGTGCCAGCAGCCCCTCGGGGACAGGGGTAGATACGCAGTATTTT. This chain joins TRBV12-3 or TRBV12-4 and TRBJ2-3; 10 nucleotides agree with TRBD1. Trimming took 6 bases from V and 5 from J; bases not matched to a gene: 8. This CDR3 spans 15 amino acids.

This clonotype was seen repeatedly, ten times or more. The CDR3: CASSRTSGYNEQFF. The CDR3 region has the DNA TGCGCCAGCAGCCGCACTAGCGGGTACAATGAGCAGTTCTTC. The V gene is TRBV4-1, the J gene TRBJ2-1, with TRBD2 matching 9 bases. CDR3 length equals 14 residues. In germline, CDR1 is MGHRA, CDR2 YSYEKL. J lost 4 bases, V lost 4 bases, and 2 bases had no gene match.

The chain couples TRBV7-2 to TRBJ2-7; tentative D call: TRBD1 (6 bases). The CDR3 is made up of 14 amino acids. The ends were cut back, 2 bases at V and 2 bases at J, with 10 bases in the middle. Germline V lookup: CDR1 SGHTA, CDR2 FQGNSA. The CDR3 DNA follows: TGTGCCAGCAGCTTATCCAGGGGCCCCTACGAGCAGTACTTC. Its translation is CASSLSRGPYEQYF.

At least ten counts were recorded for this clonotype. J is TRBJ2-7 and V is TRBV20-1; 8 nucleotides align to TRBD2. Per germline, CDR1 DFQATT and CDR2 SNEGSKA (reference sequence). J was trimmed by 12 bases and V by 0 bases; bases with no gene match: 10. This CDR3 is built from 13 residues. The CDR3 loop is CSARDSSGGPPYF. In DNA, the CDR3 is TGCAGTGCTAGAGATTCGTCGGGAGGGCCCCCGTACTTC.

The J gene is TRBJ1-2, the V gene TRBV10-1; TRBD1 matches at 7 bases. Germline CDR1 WNHNN, CDR2 SYGVQD (reference sequence). This CDR3 has 17 residues. V shed 7 bases, J shed 5 bases, and the junction held 19 bases outside the gene matches. CDR3 sequence: CASIRNNTGTVTYGYTF. CDR3 coding DNA: TGCGCCAGCATCAGAAACAACACCGGGACAGTAACGTATGGCTACACCTTC.

The table lists this clonotype with a few counts. The chain uses TRBV5-1 and TRBJ2-2, with 9 bases fitting TRBD1. Losses at the gene ends were 4 bases for V and 5 bases for J; bases not matched to a gene: 12. The CDR3 extends over 17 amino acids. Germline assignment: CDR1 SGHRS and CDR2 YFSETQ. CDR3 coding DNA: TGCGCCAGCAGCCCAGCTGGGACAGGGAAAGCGACCGGGGAGCTGTTTTTT. It is translated as CASSPAGTGKATGELFF.

Ten or more counts support this clonotype. The rearrangement uses TRBV5-1 and TRBJ1-5; 7 nucleotides align to TRBD1. Germline-derived CDR1 and CDR2 are SGHRS and YFSETQ. With V trimmed by 5 bases and J by 6 bases, 5 bases remained unmatched. CDR3 length: 13 residues. The CDR3 loop reads CASRTGDSQPQHF. The CDR3, as DNA: TGCGCCAGCAGAACAGGGGATAGTCAGCCCCAGCATTTT.

The chain is built from TRBV27 and TRBJ2-3, with D tentatively TRBD2 (6 bases). The V gene's germline CDR1 is MNHEY and CDR2 SMNVEV (reference sequence). V was cut by 3 bases and J by 2 bases, with 15 bases left in between. This CDR3 region has 16 residues. CDR3 residues: CASSFLGEAATDTQYF. CDR3 sequence (DNA): TGTGCCAGCAGTTTCCTAGGGGAGGCCGCCACAGATACGCAGTATTTT.

The chain couples TRBV10-3 to TRBJ1-5; 7 positions match TRBD1. V lost 6 bases, J lost 6 bases, and 5 bases stayed unmatched. The germline V gene encodes CDR1 ENHRY and CDR2 SYGVKD. The CDR3 has 13 amino acids. CDR3 sequence: CAISTGAGQPQHF. CDR3 DNA sequence: TGTGCCATCAGCACAGGGGCTGGTCAGCCCCAGCATTTT.